These 9 T cell receptor beta chains were all obtained from the same sample, sequenced in a study of Ad26.COV2.S vaccination and SARS-CoV-2 variants. Sequencing used immunoSEQ multiplex PCR; TCRdb keeps in-frame clones, though not all of them. The repertoire holds around 340,000 clones, with 80% to 90% as singletons. Sample treatment: over 15 received Ad26.COV2.S at low or high dose, single or two shots; roughly five received placebo; per-sample allocation not given. It was on day 63 after the first vaccine or placebo injection that samples were taken. Here the sequenced sample was peripheral blood, taken in a trial of Ad26.COV2.S vaccine versus placebo. These receptors were obtained from a person aged 18-65 years who received the Ad26.COV2.S COVID-19 vaccine or a placebo.

V gene TRBV24-1 combines with J gene TRBJ2-5; D not certain. Germline V gene lookup returns CDR1 KGHDR and CDR2 SFDVKD. The CDR3 is made up of 11 amino acids. Trimming took 7 bases from V and 5 from J, leaving 7 bases between them. CDR3 sequence: CATRSGETQYF. Here the CDR3 DNA reads TGTGCCACCAGGTCTGGTGAGACCCAGTACTTC.

The table lists this clone with a count of one. This chain joins TRBV10-3 and TRBJ2-7; no clear D. Germline-derived CDR1 and CDR2 are ENHRY and SYGVKD. Trimming cost V 5 bases and J 5 bases, with 16 bases left between them. This CDR3 is 14 amino acids long. The CDR3 protein is CAISPWAGSHEQYF. CDR3 DNA sequence: TGTGCCATCAGTCCCTGGGCAGGTTCCCACGAGCAGTACTTC.

This chain connects TRBV6-6 to TRBJ2-3, with 7 bases lining up with TRBD1. The CDR3 totals 14 residues. V lost 8 bases to trimming and J lost 2 bases; unmatched junction nucleotides: 7. Germline V CDR1 and CDR2: MNHNY, SVGAGI (reference sequence). The CDR3 region is CASVGGRTTDTQYF. CDR3 in DNA: TGTGCCAGCGTAGGGGGCAGGACCACAGATACGCAGTATTTT.

This rearrangement joins TRBV11-2 to TRBJ2-2; either TRBD1 or TRBD2 may supply D (5 bases each). Per the germline V gene, CDR1 is SGHAT and CDR2 is FQNNGV. There are 17 residues in the CDR3. V lost 1 base to trimming and J lost 6 bases, with 18 bases between them. As DNA, the CDR3 is TGTGCCAGCAGCTTAGCAAGGGGAATAGCGTCGGCCGGGGAGCTGTTTTTT. It is translated as CASSLARGIASAGELFF.

The V and J genes are TRBV6-6 and TRBJ2-7; possible D gene TRBD2, 5 bases. Germline V lookup: CDR1 MNHNY, CDR2 SVGAGI (reference sequence). The CDR3 covers 14 residues. Trimming cost V 6 bases and J 0 bases, with 12 bases left between them. The CDR3 DNA sequence: TGTGCCAGCAGCTATGAGGCGGGCTCCTACGAGCAGTACTTC. It specifies CASSYEAGSYEQYF.

This sequence joins TRBV11-3 and TRBJ1-1, with D possibly matching TRBD1 (6 bases). In germline, CDR1 is SGHNT, CDR2 YENEEA. Trimming cost V 0 bases and J 5 bases, with 10 bases left between them. CDR3 length: 14 residues. The CDR3 sequence is CASSLDARGTEAFF. For the CDR3, the DNA is TGTGCCAGCAGCTTAGATGCAAGGGGGACTGAAGCTTTCTTT.

V gene TRBV10-3 combines with J gene TRBJ1-4; possible D gene TRBD1, 5 bases. CDR3 length: 12 residues. Germline V gives CDR1 ENHRY, CDR2 SYGVKD. V lost 2 bases to trimming and J lost 10 bases, with 8 bases between them. The CDR3 region is CAISEGGGKLFF. CDR3 sequence (DNA): TGTGCCATCAGTGAGGGGGGGGGAAAACTGTTTTTT.

V and J are TRBV11-1 and TRBJ1-5, with TRBD1 identical over 9 bases. J was trimmed by 6 bases and V by 5 bases; bases with no gene match: 8. This CDR3 contains 15 residues. Germline loops: CDR1 SGHAT, CDR2 FQDESV (reference sequence). CDR3 in DNA: TGTGCCAGCAGCCCGAGGACAGGGGAGGGTCAGCCCCAGCATTTT. Protein: CASSPRTGEGQPQHF.

V usage is TRBV28 and J usage is TRBJ1-3; D perhaps matches TRBD1 (5 bases). In germline, CDR1 is MDHEN, CDR2 SYDVKM. V lost 5 bases and J lost 4, with 21 bases in between. CDR3 length equals 17 residues. CDR3: CASSLRRAVLEGNTIYF. CDR3 DNA sequence: TGTGCCAGCAGTCTTCGCAGGGCCGTTCTGGAAGGAAACACCATATATTTT.